The 23 T cell receptor beta chains presented below share a single source sample, sequenced in a study of T cell responses to AZD1222 COVID-19 vaccine. The table came from immunoSEQ multiplex PCR; TCRdb's copy has only in-frame clones and leaves some out. This sample has more than 95,000 clones, with about 89% found just once. The sample consisted of peripheral blood, taken on day 0 of AZD1222 vaccination. All receptors derive from an adult in good health.

The V and J genes are TRBV7-2 and TRBJ2-1; D is uncertain. V lost 2 bases to trimming and J lost 10 bases, with 12 bases between them. The CDR3 loop spans 13 amino acids. Germline CDR1 reads SGHTA; CDR2 reads FQGNSA. The CDR3 spells CASSLPPVEEQFF. CDR3 nucleotide sequence: TGTGCCAGCAGCTTACCCCCCGTTGAGGAGCAGTTCTTC.

The J gene is TRBJ1-4, the V gene TRBV4-2; the D is unclear. V was pared by 8 bases and J by 0 bases, with 7 bases between. Germline V lookup: CDR1 LGHNA, CDR2 YNFKEQ. The length of the CDR3 is 13 residues. In DNA form, the CDR3 reads TGTGCCAGCGGACCGACAACTAATGAAAAACTGTTTTTT. Its translation: CASGPTTNEKLFF.

This chain links TRBV6-5 with TRBJ2-7; 8 bases are shared with TRBD1. The germline gives CDR1 MNHEY, CDR2 SVGAGI. CDR3 length: 11 amino acids. The V and J ends lost 6 bases and 12 bases, in that order; junction bases with no gene match: 7. CDR3 residues: CASRVRGRLYF. The CDR3 region has the DNA TGTGCCAGCAGGGTCAGGGGGCGACTGTACTTC.

The chain recombines TRBV5-6 with TRBJ1-6; D is unresolved. The CDR3 contains 14 residues. V was shortened by 6 bases and J by 5 bases, with 12 bases between the two germline ends. Germline lookup yields CDR1 SGHDT and CDR2 YYEEEE. The CDR3 nucleotides read TGTGCCAGCATGGGGTCGGGGAATAATTCACCCCTCCACTTT. This codes for CASMGSGNNSPLHF.

The gene calls are TRBV6-5 and TRBJ2-3; TRBD2 matches 9 bases. The CDR3 length is 15 residues. Germline CDR1 and CDR2: MNHEY and SVGAGI. Trimming removed 0 bases from V and 4 bases from J; junction bases left unmatched: 2. The CDR3 sequence: CASSYSGLAADTQYF. CDR3 nucleotides: TGTGCCAGCAGTTACTCGGGACTAGCCGCAGATACGCAGTATTTT.

The V gene is TRBV6-5, the J gene TRBJ1-1; no clear D gene. V was trimmed by 5 bases and J by 5 bases, leaving 12 bases between them. Germline CDR1 is MNHEY and CDR2 is SVGAGI. The CDR3 contains 13 residues. Written as DNA, the CDR3 is TGTGCCAGCAGTCGCGGGGAGAGGACTGAAGCTTTCTTT. Amino acid sequence: CASSRGERTEAFF.

This clone turned up a few times. The J gene is TRBJ2-3, the V gene TRBV11-2; TRBD2 matches at 11 bases. Trimming removed 1 base from V and 4 bases from J; junction bases left unmatched: 10. There are 18 residues in the CDR3. Germline V CDR1 and CDR2: SGHAT, FQNNGV. In DNA, the CDR3 is TGTGCCAGCAGCTTAGCCATACTAGCGGGAGAGGGGGCAGATACGCAGTATTTT. Encoded protein: CASSLAILAGEGADTQYF.

V gene TRBV29-1 combines with J gene TRBJ2-7; 7 bases match TRBD2. Germline-derived CDR1 and CDR2 are SQVTM and ANQGSEA. V lost 8 bases to trimming and J lost 4 bases; unmatched junction nucleotides: 8. The CDR3 covers 12 residues. The CDR3 DNA follows: TGCAGCATCGGACTAGATGCTTACGAGCAGTACTTC. Protein: CSIGLDAYEQYF.

This clone was detected a few times. The chain uses TRBV14 and TRBJ1-2; the D gene is possibly TRBD1 (5 bases). Germline CDR1 and CDR2: SGHDN and FVKESK. The CDR3 loop spans 15 amino acids. V lost 5 bases and J 3 bases, leaving 16 bases between the germline ends. The CDR3 is CASSLRTRNYYGYTF. The CDR3 nucleotides read TGTGCCAGCAGCTTAAGGACACGGAATTACTATGGCTACACCTTC.

This clone was detected once. This chain links TRBV3-1 (or the pseudogene TRBV3-2) with TRBJ2-2; D gene ambiguous. V lost 2 bases, J lost 7 bases, and 14 bases lay in between. The CDR3 has 15 amino acids. The germline gives CDR1 LGHDT, CDR2 YNNKEL (reference sequence). The CDR3 DNA follows: TGTGCCAGCAGCCAAAGGCCAGACCTCCTCGGGGAGCTGTTTTTT. Translation: CASSQRPDLLGELFF.

The chain uses TRBV19 and TRBJ2-7; TRBD1 matches at 8 bases. V lost 4 bases to trimming and J lost 5 bases; unmatched junction nucleotides: 7. CDR1 LNHDA and CDR2 SQIVND come from the germline V gene (reference sequence). The CDR3 spans 14 residues. CDR3: CASSTYDRGHEQYF. CDR3 nucleotide sequence: TGTGCCAGTAGTACCTACGACAGGGGCCACGAGCAGTACTTC.

A single count supports this clone. The rearrangement links TRBV10-2 to TRBJ1-3; D remains ambiguous. Germline CDR1 reads WSHSY; CDR2 reads SAAADI. This CDR3 is 13 amino acids long. With 4 bases removed from V and 3 bases from J, the gap between germline ends came to 7 bases. The CDR3 coding sequence is TGCGCCAGCAGTGGGGAATATGGAAACACCATATATTTT. This sequence encodes CASSGEYGNTIYF.

The gene calls are TRBV11-2 and TRBJ1-2; no definite D call. This CDR3 region has 13 residues. Germline V gives CDR1 SGHAT, CDR2 FQNNGV. The V gene lost 2 bases and the J gene lost 6 bases, with 10 bases spanning the gap. CDR3 loop: CASSLWVGNGYTF. CDR3 in DNA: TGTGCCAGCAGCTTATGGGTGGGAAATGGCTACACCTTC.

The chain links TRBV9 to TRBJ1-2; no clear D gene. CDR1 SGDLS and CDR2 YYNGEE come from the germline V gene. This CDR3 contains 15 residues. V lost 4 bases, J lost 0 bases, and 13 bases lay in between. The CDR3: CASSPQRLTNYGYTF. CDR3 bases: TGTGCCAGCAGCCCCCAGCGGTTGACTAACTATGGCTACACCTTC.

In this sample, this clone turned up once. CDR3 amino acids: CASSLIRTTSEQYF. The CDR3 bases are TGTGCCAGCAGTCTTATTAGGACTACGAGCGAGCAGTACTTC. This chain links TRBV27 with TRBJ2-7, with D maybe TRBD2 (6 bases). The V gene's germline CDR1 is MNHEY and CDR2 SMNVEV (reference sequence). With 5 bases removed from V and 6 bases from J, the gap between germline ends came to 17 bases. The CDR3 totals 14 residues.

The DNA of the CDR3 is TGTGCCATCAGTGAGTCAGGTCAGGGCTACAATGAGCAGTTCTTC. Its translation: CAISESGQGYNEQFF. V and J are TRBV10-3 and TRBJ2-1; possible D gene TRBD1, 5 bases. Looked up from germline, CDR1 is ENHRY and CDR2 is SYGVKD. Between the trimmed V and J ends, which lost 0 bases and 3 bases, there was a span of 9 bases. The CDR3 has 15 residues.

The CDR3 DNA reads as TGTGCCATCAGTCAAACTGGGACAGCTGGCATTCAGTACTTC. Protein product: CAISQTGTAGIQYF. The chain is built from TRBV10-3 and TRBJ2-4; 7 bases are a match to TRBD1. V gave up 5 bases and J gave up 9 bases; unmatched junction bases: 10. The CDR3 extends over 14 amino acids. From germline, CDR1 is ENHRY and CDR2 SYGVKD.

The chain has TRBV6-1 and TRBJ2-1; a possible D gene is TRBD2 (5 bases). Germline V CDR1 and CDR2: MNHNS, SASEGT. Between the trimmed V and J ends, which lost 1 base and 6 bases, there was a span of 13 bases. There are 15 residues in the CDR3. This CDR3 reads CASSEEQRTLNEQFF. The CDR3 coding sequence is TGTGCCAGCAGTGAAGAACAGCGGACCCTCAATGAGCAGTTCTTC.

The V call is TRBV6-5, the J call TRBJ1-6, with 8 bases lining up with TRBD1. The length of the CDR3 is 14 residues. V shed 2 bases, J shed 10 bases, and the junction held 4 bases outside the gene matches. CDR1 and CDR2 (germline): MNHEY, SVGAGI. The CDR3, as DNA: TGTGCCAGCAGTTACCAGGGGGCAGGATCACCCCTCCACTTT. It is translated as CASSYQGAGSPLHF.

V and J are TRBV7-9 and TRBJ2-1, with 10 bases fitting TRBD2. Germline CDR1 reads SEHNR; CDR2 reads FQNEAQ (reference sequence). CDR3 size: 17 residues. Trimming cost V 1 base and J 1 base; bases outside gene matches: 4. The CDR3 loop is CASSLGLAGVSYNEQFF. CDR3 nucleotides: TGTGCCAGCAGCTTAGGGCTAGCGGGAGTGTCCTACAATGAGCAGTTCTTC.

The V call is TRBV7-6, the J call TRBJ1-1, with 9 nucleotides matching TRBD1. Trimming removed 1 base from V and 5 bases from J; junction bases left unmatched: 2. CDR1 and CDR2 (germline): SGHVS, FNYEAQ. The CDR3 is 14 residues long. This chain's CDR3 is CASSLETGGTEAFF. CDR3 nucleotides: TGTGCCAGCAGCTTAGAGACAGGGGGAACTGAAGCTTTCTTT. The whole variable domain, filled in from reference TRBV7-6 and TRBJ1-1, reads GAGVSQSPRYKVTKRGQDVALRCDPISGHVSLYWYRQALGQGPEFLTYFNYEAQQDKSGLPNDRFSAERPEGSISTLTIQRTEQRDSAMYRCASSLETGGTEAFFGQGTRLTVV.

The CDR3 spells CASSARRTEDTQYF. The CDR3 nucleotides are TGTGCCAGCAGCGCACGTAGGACTGAAGATACGCAGTATTTT. The chain recombines TRBV9 with TRBJ2-3; TRBD2 might be the D (5 bases). The V end lost 3 bases, the J end lost 5 bases, and 13 bases lay between the germline ends. The germline gives CDR1 SGDLS, CDR2 YYNGEE. The CDR3 contains 14 residues.

Worth noting for this clone: An end of the junction does not agree with germline; a read error may underlie this. This chain links TRBV7-3 with TRBJ2-1; 7 nucleotides agree with TRBD2. The CDR3 is 14 amino acids. Germline CDR1 is SGHTA and CDR2 is FQGTGA. CDR3 protein: CTSSCGLVVDEQFF. The CDR3 DNA is TGTACCAGCAGCTGTGGACTAGTTGTTGATGAGCAGTTCTTC.